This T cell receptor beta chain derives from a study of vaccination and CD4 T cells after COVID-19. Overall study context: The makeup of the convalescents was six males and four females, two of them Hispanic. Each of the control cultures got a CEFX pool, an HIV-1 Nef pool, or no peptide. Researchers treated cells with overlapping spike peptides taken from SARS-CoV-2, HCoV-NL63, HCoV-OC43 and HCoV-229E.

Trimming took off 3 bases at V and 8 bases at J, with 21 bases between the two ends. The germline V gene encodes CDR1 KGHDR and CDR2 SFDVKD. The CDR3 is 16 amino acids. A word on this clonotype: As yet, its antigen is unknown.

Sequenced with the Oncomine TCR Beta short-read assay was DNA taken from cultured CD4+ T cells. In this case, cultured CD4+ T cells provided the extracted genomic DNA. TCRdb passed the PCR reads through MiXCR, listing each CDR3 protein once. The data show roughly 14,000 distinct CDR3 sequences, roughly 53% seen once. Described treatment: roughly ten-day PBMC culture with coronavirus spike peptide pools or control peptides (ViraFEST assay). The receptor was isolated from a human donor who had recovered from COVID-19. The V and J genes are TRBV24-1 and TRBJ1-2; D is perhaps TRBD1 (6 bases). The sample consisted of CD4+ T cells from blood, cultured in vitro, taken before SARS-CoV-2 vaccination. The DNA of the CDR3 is TGTGCCACCAGTGATGCACAGGGTTCACGGTCGTACGGCTACACCTTC. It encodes CATSDAQGSRSYGYTF.